One and the same sample provided the 18 T cell receptor beta chains below, sequenced in a study of blood T cell repertoires in COVID-19. Sequenced by immunoSEQ multiplex PCR; TCRdb stores in-frame clones only, minus some. The sample holds around 250,000 clones, about 84% seen once. The specimen sequenced was PBMCs or T cells enriched from blood (not recorded which). The source is a woman between 50 and 59 years old who had recovered from COVID-19.

The chain combines TRBV28 with TRBJ2-7; 7 bases map to TRBD2. The ends lost 2 bases at V and 4 bases at J; junction bases unmatched: 2. In germline, CDR1 is MDHEN, CDR2 SYDVKM. The CDR3 loop spans 13 amino acids. The chain's CDR3 is CASSLTGGYEQYF. CDR3 nucleotides: TGTGCCAGCAGTTTAACGGGAGGTTACGAGCAGTACTTC.

The rearrangement links TRBV7-9 to TRBJ1-2; D possibly corresponds to TRBD1 (6 bases). The V and J ends lost 1 base and 7 bases respectively, with 10 bases between them. CDR1 SEHNR and CDR2 FQNEAQ come from the germline V gene (reference sequence). The CDR3 loop spans 13 amino acids. DNA of the CDR3: TGTGCCAGCAGCTTAGAACAGGGTTTTGGCTACACCTTC. Residues: CASSLEQGFGYTF.

The chain employs TRBV2 and TRBJ1-2; 9 bases fit TRBD1. V lost 6 bases and J lost 4; bases outside the gene matches: 6. The CDR3 consists of 14 residues. Per germline, CDR1 SNHLY and CDR2 FYNNEI. CDR3 protein: CASSAGQGFYGYTF. The CDR3 DNA is TGTGCCAGCAGCGCGGGACAGGGATTCTATGGCTACACCTTC.

The chain carries TRBV4-1 and TRBJ2-1, with 7 nucleotides matching TRBD2. The CDR3 sequence is 16 residues long. V dropped 2 bases and J dropped 5; count of bases not matched to a gene: 9. Germline V gene lookup returns CDR1 MGHRA and CDR2 YSYEKL. The CDR3 sequence: CASSQNLAEVHNEQFF. CDR3 nucleotides: TGCGCCAGCAGCCAAAACCTAGCGGAAGTCCACAATGAGCAGTTCTTC.

CDR3 residues: CASSPGSGGSSYEQYF. DNA for the CDR3: TGTGCCAGTAGTCCCGGCTCGGGGGGGAGCTCCTACGAGCAGTACTTC. The chain employs TRBV19 and TRBJ2-7; 8 bases line up with TRBD2. From germline, CDR1 is LNHDA and CDR2 SQIVND (reference sequence). V dropped 5 bases and J dropped 0; count of bases not matched to a gene: 9. There are 16 residues in the CDR3.

The chain combines TRBV27 with TRBJ2-7; 8 nucleotides line up with TRBD1. The CDR3 consists of 16 residues. V shed 5 bases, J shed 3 bases, and the junction held 12 bases outside the gene matches. Germline CDR1 reads MNHEY; CDR2 reads SMNVEV (reference sequence). The CDR3 spells CASSPKAGQGNYEQYF. The DNA for the CDR3 is TGTGCCAGCAGTCCGAAGGCAGGACAGGGCAACTACGAGCAGTACTTC.

The chain couples TRBV4-3 to TRBJ2-7, with D possibly matching TRBD2 (6 bases). The CDR3 has 15 amino acids. CDR1 LGHNA and CDR2 YSLEER come from the germline V gene. The V end lost 0 bases, the J end lost 0 bases, and 9 bases lay between the germline ends. The CDR3 nucleotides are TGCGCCAGCAGCCAAGAGGAGGGAGGCTCCTACGAGCAGTACTTC. Translating it yields CASSQEEGGSYEQYF.

The rearrangement links TRBV6-5 to TRBJ1-1; 9 bases agree with TRBD1. CDR1 and CDR2 (germline): MNHEY, SVGAGI. J lost 5 bases, V lost 2 bases, and 9 bases had no gene match. The CDR3 covers 16 residues. CDR3 region: CASSYKPGQGLTEAFF. The CDR3, as DNA: TGTGCCAGCAGTTACAAACCGGGACAGGGACTAACTGAAGCTTTCTTT.

The chain has TRBV5-4 and TRBJ1-2; TRBD1 agrees at 9 bases. CDR3 size: 16 residues. The germline CDR1 and CDR2 sequences are SGHNT and YYREEE (reference sequence). Losses at the gene ends were 0 bases for V and 8 bases for J; bases not matched to a gene: 11. The CDR3 DNA reads TGTGCCAGCAGCTTGGACGGGACAGGGCTTGGGAGGGGCTACACCTTC. This codes for CASSLDGTGLGRGYTF.

This rearrangement joins TRBV7-6 to TRBJ2-5, with 9 nucleotides matching TRBD2. There are 16 residues in the CDR3. The J segment lost 5 bases and the V segment lost 2 bases, leaving 9 bases of the junction unmatched. Per the germline V gene, CDR1 is SGHVS and CDR2 is FNYEAQ. The CDR3 bases are TGTGCCAGCAGCTTAAGGGTAGCGGGAGCGATGGAGACCCAGTACTTC. This codes for CASSLRVAGAMETQYF.

This sequence joins TRBV19 and TRBJ2-7, with 8 bases that match TRBD1. CDR1 and CDR2 from the germline V gene are LNHDA and SQIVND (reference sequence). The CDR3 sequence is 14 residues long. J lost 2 bases, V lost 3 bases, and 3 bases had no gene match. CDR3 region: CASSIPGGTYEQYF. In DNA, the CDR3 is TGTGCCAGTAGTATCCCAGGGGGCACCTACGAGCAGTACTTC.

The sample holds many counts of this clone. The rearrangement uses TRBV3-1 (or the pseudogene TRBV3-2) and TRBJ2-1; 10 bases align to TRBD2. The V segment lost 2 bases and the J segment 8 bases; nucleotides outside the gene matches: 0. The CDR3 contains 13 residues. Looked up from germline, CDR1 is LGHDT and CDR2 is YNNKEL (reference sequence). CDR3 sequence reads: CASSQLAGDEQFF. CDR3 in DNA: TGTGCCAGCAGCCAACTAGCGGGAGATGAGCAGTTCTTC.

This CDR3 is CASSYSAGNYSPLHF. CDR3 sequence (DNA): TGTGCCAGCAGTTACTCGGCAGGGAACTATTCACCCCTCCACTTT. The chain is built from TRBV6-5 and TRBJ1-6; D is possibly TRBD1 (5 bases). The CDR3 extends over 15 amino acids. Germline V lookup: CDR1 MNHEY, CDR2 SVGAGI. The V and J ends lost 0 bases and 8 bases respectively, with 11 bases between them.

The chain combines TRBV7-2 with TRBJ1-5; 8 nucleotides match TRBD1. CDR3 length: 16 residues. J gave up 6 bases and V 1 base, and 8 bases lay outside the gene matches. Germline-derived CDR1 and CDR2 are SGHTA and FQGNSA. The chain's CDR3 is CASSLDRTGSRQPQHF. In DNA form, the CDR3 reads TGTGCCAGCAGCTTAGACCGGACAGGGTCGCGTCAGCCCCAGCATTTT.

This chain joins TRBV4-3 and TRBJ2-7, with 9 positions matching TRBD2. V was clipped by 0 bases and J by 5 bases; unmatched bases: 8. This CDR3 is built from 16 residues. CDR1 is LGHNA and CDR2 is YSLEER in the germline V gene. This chain's CDR3 is CASSQDLLAGTNEQYF. Here the CDR3 DNA reads TGCGCCAGCAGCCAAGATCTGCTAGCGGGAACAAACGAGCAGTACTTC.

The CDR3 sequence is CASSGRGLSNQPQHF. CDR3 nucleotides: TGTGCCAGCAGTGGTAGGGGGCTTAGCAATCAGCCCCAGCATTTT. The chain uses TRBV2 and TRBJ1-5, with 7 bases fitting TRBD1. The length of the CDR3 is 15 residues. Looked up from germline, CDR1 is SNHLY and CDR2 is FYNNEI. With V trimmed by 4 bases and J by 0 bases, 3 bases remained unmatched.

The J gene is TRBJ2-7, the V gene TRBV5-1; no firm D call. Trimming took off 4 bases at V and 0 bases at J, with 17 bases between the two ends. Germline CDR1 and CDR2: SGHRS and YFSETQ. This CDR3 has 16 amino acids. The CDR3 nucleotides read TGCGCCAGCAGCCAACCCGAGACATTTGTCTCCTACGAGCAGTACTTC. This encodes CASSQPETFVSYEQYF.

This rearrangement joins TRBV19 to TRBJ2-7; 7 bases align to TRBD1. Trimming removed 3 bases from V and 3 bases from J; junction bases left unmatched: 5. CDR3 size: 14 residues. Germline V lookup: CDR1 LNHDA, CDR2 SQIVND (reference sequence). Here the CDR3 reads CASSIKGASYEQYF. The DNA for the CDR3 is TGTGCCAGTAGTATTAAGGGGGCGAGCTACGAGCAGTACTTC. The full variable domain, with the rest looked up from reference TRBV19 and TRBJ2-7, is DGGITQSPKYLFRKEGQNVTLSCEQNLNHDAMYWYRQDPGQGLRLIYYSQIVNDFQKGDIAEGYSVSREKKESFPLTVTSAQKNPTAFYLCASSIKGASYEQYFGPGTRLTVT.